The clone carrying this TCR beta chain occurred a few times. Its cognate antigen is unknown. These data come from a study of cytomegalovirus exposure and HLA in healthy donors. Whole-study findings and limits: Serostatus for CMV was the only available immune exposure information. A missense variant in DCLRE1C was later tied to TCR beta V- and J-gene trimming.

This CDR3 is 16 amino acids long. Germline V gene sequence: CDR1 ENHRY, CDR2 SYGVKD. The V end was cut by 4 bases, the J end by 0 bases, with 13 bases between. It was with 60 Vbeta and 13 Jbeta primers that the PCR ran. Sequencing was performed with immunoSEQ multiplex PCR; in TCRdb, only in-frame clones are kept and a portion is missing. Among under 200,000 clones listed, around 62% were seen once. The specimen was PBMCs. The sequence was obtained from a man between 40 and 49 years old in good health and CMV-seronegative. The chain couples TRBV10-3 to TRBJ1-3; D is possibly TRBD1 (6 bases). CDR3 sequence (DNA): TGTGCCATCAGTGCCCCGGGACATCTCTCTGGAAACACCATATATTTT. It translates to CAISAPGHLSGNTIYF.